This record concerns one T cell receptor beta chain sequence. Its antigen remains unidentified. The source of the sample is a study of cytomegalovirus exposure and HLA in healthy donors. Findings and limits, study-wide: In vitro checks showed that a few CMV-associated chains really do target CMV antigens.

Donors in the study were healthy people who gave bone marrow. V lost 8 bases to trimming and J lost 2 bases; unmatched junction nucleotides: 9. The CDR3 length is 16 residues. Germline CDR1 is SNHLY and CDR2 is FYNNEI. PCR used 60 Vbeta primers and 13 Jbeta primers. How the authors handled the data: Later analysis identified tens of millions of unique TCR beta chains, about 11 million shared. Libraries were prepared by immunoSEQ multiplex PCR; TCRdb keeps only in-frame clonotypes and omits some of them. The V and J calls and clone size were taken over from that table, and D and trimming were inferred from the DNA. This sample contains approximately 120,000 clones.

This TCR came from a man younger than 45 in good health and CMV-seronegative. Sample: PBMCs. The rearrangement uses TRBV2 and TRBJ2-4; 10 bases line up with TRBD1. CDR3 amino acids: CASLTGTGVSKNIQYF. The DNA for the CDR3 is TGTGCCAGCTTAACCGGGACAGGGGTCTCCAAAAACATTCAGTACTTC. Based on the CDR3 plus reference TRBV2 and TRBJ2-4, the full variable domain is EPEVTQTPSHQVTQMGQEVILRCVPISNHLYFYWYRQILGQKVEFLVSFYNNEISEKSEIFDDQFSVERPDGSNFTLKIRSTKLEDSAMYFCASLTGTGVSKNIQYFGAGTRLSVL.